The following is a T cell receptor (beta chain) sequence with its context. Its antigen is unidentified. Other DNA variants within this sample encode the same CDR3. Germline V gene data show CDR1 as SNHLY and CDR2 as FYNNEI. V dropped 6 bases and J dropped 3 bases, with 4 bases sitting between them. The CDR3 loop spans 11 amino acids. The sample originates from a study of beta chain features in type 1 diabetes. Study conclusions and caveats: For patients and controls alike, PCR might favor shorter templates to the same degree.

Expressed TCRB transcripts were sequenced, since all the RNA that had been isolated was reverse transcribed. The data were produced by immunoSEQ multiplex PCR, yet TCRdb's version contains in-frame clones alone and is incomplete. Among roughly 240,000 clones listed, roughly 70% were seen once. V usage is TRBV2 and J usage is TRBJ2-3, with D hard to call. This receptor was taken from a man younger than 45 in good health. The source material was naive CD4+ T cells from blood. CDR3 DNA sequence: TGTGCCAGCAGCGAAACAGATACGCAGTATTTT. Its translation is CASSETDTQYF.